A selection of T cell receptor beta chains follows, all from one sample in a study of blood T cell repertoires in COVID-19. Only in-frame clones appear in the TCRdb table, and some are missing; sequencing was by immunoSEQ multiplex PCR. The top ten hold approximately 4% of the sample, which has 300,000 or so clones, approximately 83% seen once. The sample taken for sequencing was PBMCs or T cells enriched from blood (not recorded which). These receptors all stem from a woman in her thirties or forties with acute COVID-19. Both conserved end residues are part of each CDR3. The D gene is left open where the match is weak. Clone size, where shown, is once, few, many, or a class for clones that have expanded.

TRBJ1-4,TRBV4-2,TRBD1,NA,TGTGCCAGCAGCCAAGTGAACAGGGGGCTTGAAAAACTGTTTTTT,CASSQVNRGLEKLFF
TRBJ1-2,TRBV12-5,NA,few,TGTGCTAGTGGTTTCCCCAGCCAGGGGAACTATGGCTACACCTTC,CASGFPSQGNYGYTF
TRBJ2-7,TRBV5-6,NA,NA,TGTGCCAGCAGCCCGGCCGGGAAAGAATTCCGTAGCGAGCAGTACTTC,CASSPAGKEFRSEQYF
TRBJ2-1,TRBV6-5,TRBD2,NA,TGTGCCAGCAGCGGGACTAGAATTCACAATGAGCAGTTCTTC,CASSGTRIHNEQFF
TRBJ1-3,TRBV5-1,TRBD1,NA,TGCGCCAGCAGCGTCGGGACAGAGACTTTTGGAAACACCATATATTTT,CASSVGTETFGNTIYF
TRBJ2-5,TRBV20-1,NA,NA,TGCAGTGCTAGTGCCGGAGCGCGGGAGACCCAGTACTTC,CSASAGARETQYF
TRBJ2-4,TRBV3-1/TRBV3-2,TRBD2,NA,TGTGCCAGCAGCCAGAGCGGGAGGGGGGGGTATTACATTCAGTACTTC,CASSQSGRGGYYIQYF
TRBJ2-7,TRBV5-6,NA,few,TGTGCCAGCAGCTTAGGGGTCTCCTACGAGCAGTACTTC,CASSLGVSYEQYF
TRBJ2-7,TRBV19,NA,NA,TGTGCCAGTAGTATGTTCGGAGGCCTGAGCTCCTACGAGCAGTACTTC,CASSMFGGLSSYEQYF
TRBJ2-1,TRBV7-9,NA,NA,TGTGCCAGCAGCCCGGGGAGGTGGACGCAAACTAGGTACAATGAGCAGTTCTTC,CASSPGRWTQTRYNEQFF
TRBJ1-3,TRBV6-5,NA,NA,TGTGCCAGCACCCCGGGCAGGGGCAGCACCATATATTTT,CASTPGRGSTIYF
TRBJ2-1,TRBV21-1,NA,once,TGTGCCAGCAGCCATAGCGGGGGCTCCTACAATGAGCAGTTCTTC,CASSHSGGSYNEQFF
TRBJ2-5,TRBV7-2,NA,NA,TGTGCCAGCAGCTTAGCATCAGGGTGGAGCCAAGAGACCCAGTACTTC,CASSLASGWSQETQYF
TRBJ1-1,TRBV12-2,NA,NA,TGTGCAAGTCGCTTAGCCTCACCGGGACAGGGGGACACTGAAGCTTTCTTT,CASRLASPGQGDTEAFF
TRBJ2-7,TRBV5-4,TRBD2,NA,TGTGCCAGCAGTTCTGCGGGGGGGGGTTTCTACGAGCAGTACTTC,CASSSAGGGFYEQYF
TRBJ1-6,TRBV2,NA,NA,TGTGCCAGCAGGGGCGTTTATAATTCACCCCTCCACTTT,CASRGVYNSPLHF
TRBJ2-7,TRBV4-3,TRBD2,NA,TGCGCCAGCAGCTCAAAGATTGGGACTACCGCCTACGAGCAGTACTTC,CASSSKIGTTAYEQYF
TRBJ1-1,TRBV10-3,TRBD1,few,TGTGCCATCAGTGAGTCCACAGGGGCCACTGAAGCTTTCTTT,CAISESTGATEAFF
TRBJ1-2,TRBV29-1,TRBD1,NA,TGCAGCGTTGAAGGAACAGGGGGAAGTGGCTACACCTTC,CSVEGTGGSGYTF
TRBJ2-6,TRBV10-3,TRBD2,NA,TGTGCCATCAGTGAGTCGTTGTTGACTAGCGGGAACCCGGGGGGGGCCAACGTCCTGACTTTC,CAISESLLTSGNPGGANVLTF
TRBJ1-2,TRBV27,NA,few,TGTGCCAGCAGTGAAACGGGGGTGAATGGCTACACCTTC,CASSETGVNGYTF
TRBJ2-3,TRBV7-9,NA,NA,TGTGCCTCAACACAGGGACACACAGATACGCAGTATTTT,CASTQGHTDTQYF
TRBJ2-1,TRBV11-3,TRBD2,NA,TGTGCCAGCAGCTTATACGGCCGGGAGGGAGATGAGCAGTTCTTC,CASSLYGREGDEQFF
TRBJ2-7,TRBV7-2,TRBD2,NA,TGTGCCAGCAGCTTGACTAGCGGGGCCTACGAGCAGTACTTC,CASSLTSGAYEQYF
TRBJ2-7,TRBV28,TRBD1,few,TGTGCCAGCAGTTCGTCCGGGACAGCCTACGAGCAGTACTTC,CASSSSGTAYEQYF
TRBJ2-5,TRBV5-4,TRBD2,NA,TGTGCCAGCAGCTTGCCTTCGAGCGGGACTTTGGTCCCCGAGACCCAGTACTTC,CASSLPSSGTLVPETQYF
TRBJ1-3,TRBV7-2,NA,NA,TGTGCCAGCAGCTCCTCCCGAAACACCATATATTTT,CASSSSRNTIYF
TRBJ2-3,TRBV5-5,TRBD2,few,TGTGCCAGCAGCTTGGGGCTAGCGGGGGTAGATACGCAGTATTTT,CASSLGLAGVDTQYF
TRBJ2-5,TRBV27,TRBD1,NA,TGTGCCAGCAGTTCCCCCCCGAGAGGGGGCCCGTACCAAGAGACCCAGTACTTC,CASSSPPRGGPYQETQYF
TRBJ2-7,TRBV5-6,TRBD1,NA,TGTGCCAGCAGCCTCCCGACAGGGGCTCCACACGAGCAGTACTTC,CASSLPTGAPHEQYF
TRBJ2-1,TRBV4-1,NA,once,TGCGCCAGCAGCCAAGCGATAGGACTATCAAATGAGCAGTTCTTC,CASSQAIGLSNEQFF
TRBJ2-1,TRBV5-1,TRBD1,NA,TGCGCCAGCAACTACCGGGACAGGGACAATGAGCAGTTCTTC,CASNYRDRDNEQFF
TRBJ2-1,TRBV5-1,NA,once,TGCGCCAGCAGCTTACGACCACCTAGCCATGAGCAGTTCTTC,CASSLRPPSHEQFF
TRBJ1-2,TRBV12-5,TRBD1,NA,TGTGCTAGTGGGGGGGACAGGGCATTCTATGGCTACACCTTC,CASGGDRAFYGYTF
TRBJ2-3,TRBV19,TRBD2,NA,TGTGCCAGTAGTAACAATCCTAGCGGGGTAACAGATACGCAGTATTTT,CASSNNPSGVTDTQYF
TRBJ2-7,TRBV21-1,NA,NA,TGTGCCAGCCCGGGGCAGTACTTC,CASPGQYF
TRBJ2-3,TRBV9,NA,NA,TGTGCCAGCAGCGTCGACCACGGGCGGGCCCCAGATACGCAGTATTTT,CASSVDHGRAPDTQYF
TRBJ2-2,TRBV5-1,TRBD2,NA,TGCGCCAGCAGCACCATCGACTCCGGGACTAGCGGGAACTTTGGATTACCCGGGGAGCTGTTTTTT,CASSTIDSGTSGNFGLPGELFF
TRBJ2-1,TRBV15,NA,once,TGTGCCACCAGCAGAGCCCCGACAGGCTACAATGAGCAGTTCTTC,CATSRAPTGYNEQFF
TRBJ2-1,TRBV7-9,NA,NA,TGTGCCAGCAGCTCCCACCGGGAGAGTAACAATGAGCAGTTCTTC,CASSSHRESNNEQFF